This T cell receptor beta chain stems from a study of cytomegalovirus exposure and HLA in healthy donors. About the study: The 120 validation repertoires were produced on the same platform as the roughly 700 repertoires of the first cohort. This was reported in a later analysis.

About this clone: Its antigen is not identified.

The CDR3 extends over 13 amino acids. Germline-derived CDR1 and CDR2 are SGHRS and YFSETQ. With 0 bases removed from V and 5 bases from J, the gap between germline ends came to 9 bases. Data came from immunoSEQ multiplex PCR; TCRdb stores just in-frame clones and leaves some out. The sample yields over 200,000 clones, approximately 86% seen once. The study, taken as a whole, reports: A subsequent analysis found that TCR clusters from the first cohort also tended to co-occur in the 120 or so validation repertoires, with 90% to 95% of cluster scores above 0.

The source material was PBMCs. The chain links TRBV5-1 to TRBJ2-7, with D perhaps TRBD2 (6 bases). This receptor was identified in a woman aged 18-29 years in good health and CMV-seronegative. CDR3: CASSLGLDDEQYF. The CDR3 DNA reads TGCGCCAGCAGCTTGGGACTAGACGACGAGCAGTACTTC.